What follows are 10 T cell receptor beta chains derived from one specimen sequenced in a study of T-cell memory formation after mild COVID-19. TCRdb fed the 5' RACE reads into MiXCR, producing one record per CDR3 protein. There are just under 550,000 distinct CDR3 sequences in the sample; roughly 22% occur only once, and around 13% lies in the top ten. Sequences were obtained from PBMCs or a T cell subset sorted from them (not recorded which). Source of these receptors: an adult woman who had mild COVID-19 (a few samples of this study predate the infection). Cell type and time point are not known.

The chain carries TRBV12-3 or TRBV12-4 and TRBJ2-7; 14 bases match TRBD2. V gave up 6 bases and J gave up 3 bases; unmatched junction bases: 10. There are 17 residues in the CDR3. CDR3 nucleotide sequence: TGTGCCAGCAGGGGTAGACTAGCGGGGGGGCCTGACTACGAGCAGTACTTC. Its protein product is CASRGRLAGGPDYEQYF.

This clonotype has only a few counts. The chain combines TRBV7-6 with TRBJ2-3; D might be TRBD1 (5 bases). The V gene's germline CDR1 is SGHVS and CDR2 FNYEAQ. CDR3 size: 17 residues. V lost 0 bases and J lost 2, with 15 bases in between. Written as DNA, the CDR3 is TGTGCCAGCAGCTTAGCGTCTGCTCAGGGTTTCACAGATACGCAGTATTTT. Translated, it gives CASSLASAQGFTDTQYF.

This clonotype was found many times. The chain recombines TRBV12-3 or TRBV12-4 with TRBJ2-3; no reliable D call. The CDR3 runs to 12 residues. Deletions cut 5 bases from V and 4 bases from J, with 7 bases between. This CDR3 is CASSQGSDTQYF. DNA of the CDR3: TGTGCCAGCAGTCAAGGATCAGATACGCAGTATTTT.

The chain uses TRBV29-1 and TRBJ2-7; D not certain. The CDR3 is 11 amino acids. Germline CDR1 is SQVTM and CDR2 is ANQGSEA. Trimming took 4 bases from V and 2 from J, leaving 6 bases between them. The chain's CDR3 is CSVGSAYEQYF. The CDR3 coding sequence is TGCAGCGTTGGGTCAGCCTACGAGCAGTACTTC.

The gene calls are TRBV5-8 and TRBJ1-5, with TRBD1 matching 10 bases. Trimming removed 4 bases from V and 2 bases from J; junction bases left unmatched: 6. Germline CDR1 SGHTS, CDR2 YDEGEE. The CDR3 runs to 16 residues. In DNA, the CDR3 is TGTGCCAGCAGCCTGAGCGGGACAGGGGGCAATCAGCCCCAGCATTTT. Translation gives CASSLSGTGGNQPQHF.

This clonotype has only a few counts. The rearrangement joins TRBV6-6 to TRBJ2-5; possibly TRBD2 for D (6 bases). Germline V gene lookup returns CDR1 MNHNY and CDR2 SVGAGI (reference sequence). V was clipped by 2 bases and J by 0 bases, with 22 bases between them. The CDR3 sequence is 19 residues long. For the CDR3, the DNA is TGTGCCAGCAGTTACCCACCAAGAAAATGGCGGGGATACCAAGAGACCCAGTACTTC. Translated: CASSYPPRKWRGYQETQYF.

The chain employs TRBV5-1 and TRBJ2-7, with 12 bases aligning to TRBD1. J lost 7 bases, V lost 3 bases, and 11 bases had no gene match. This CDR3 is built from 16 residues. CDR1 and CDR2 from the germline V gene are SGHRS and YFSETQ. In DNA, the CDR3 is TGCGCCAGCAGCTCGGAACCCGGGACAGGGGGCAGTGAGCAGTACTTC. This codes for CASSSEPGTGGSEQYF.

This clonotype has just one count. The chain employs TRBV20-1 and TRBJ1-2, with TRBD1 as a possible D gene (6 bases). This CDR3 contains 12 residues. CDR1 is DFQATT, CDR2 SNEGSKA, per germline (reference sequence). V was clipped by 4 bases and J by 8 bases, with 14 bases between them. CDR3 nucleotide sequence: TGCAGTGCTATTAGGGGGATGGGGGGCTACACCTTC. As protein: CSAIRGMGGYTF.

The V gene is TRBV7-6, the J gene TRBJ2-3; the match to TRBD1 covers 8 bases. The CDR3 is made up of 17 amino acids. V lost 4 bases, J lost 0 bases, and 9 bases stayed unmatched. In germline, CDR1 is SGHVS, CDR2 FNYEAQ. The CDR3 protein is CASSSLSTGASTDTQYF. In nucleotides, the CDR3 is TGTGCCAGCAGCTCCTTATCGACAGGGGCTAGCACAGATACGCAGTATTTT.

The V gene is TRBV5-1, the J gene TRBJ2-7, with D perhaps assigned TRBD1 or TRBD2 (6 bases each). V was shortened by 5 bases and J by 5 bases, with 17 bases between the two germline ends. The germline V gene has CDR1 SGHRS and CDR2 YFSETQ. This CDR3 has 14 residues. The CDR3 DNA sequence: TGCGCCAGCAGTCAGGTTGGGGGGCGCGACGAGCAGTACTTC. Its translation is CASSQVGGRDEQYF.